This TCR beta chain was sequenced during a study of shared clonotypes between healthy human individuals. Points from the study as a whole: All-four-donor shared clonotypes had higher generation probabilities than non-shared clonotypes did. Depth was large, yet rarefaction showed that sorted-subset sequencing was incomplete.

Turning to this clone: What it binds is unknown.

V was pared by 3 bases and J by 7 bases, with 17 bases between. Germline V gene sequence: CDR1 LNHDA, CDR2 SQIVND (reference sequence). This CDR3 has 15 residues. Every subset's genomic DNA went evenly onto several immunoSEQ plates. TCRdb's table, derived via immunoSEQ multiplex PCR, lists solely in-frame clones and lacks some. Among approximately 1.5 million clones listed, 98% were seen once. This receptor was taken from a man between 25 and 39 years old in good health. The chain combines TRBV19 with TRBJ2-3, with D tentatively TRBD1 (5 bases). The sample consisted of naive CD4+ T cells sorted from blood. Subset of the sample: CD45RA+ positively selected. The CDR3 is CASSIGLRGAHTQYF. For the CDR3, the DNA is TGTGCCAGTAGTATTGGGCTACGTGGGGCACATACGCAGTATTTT.